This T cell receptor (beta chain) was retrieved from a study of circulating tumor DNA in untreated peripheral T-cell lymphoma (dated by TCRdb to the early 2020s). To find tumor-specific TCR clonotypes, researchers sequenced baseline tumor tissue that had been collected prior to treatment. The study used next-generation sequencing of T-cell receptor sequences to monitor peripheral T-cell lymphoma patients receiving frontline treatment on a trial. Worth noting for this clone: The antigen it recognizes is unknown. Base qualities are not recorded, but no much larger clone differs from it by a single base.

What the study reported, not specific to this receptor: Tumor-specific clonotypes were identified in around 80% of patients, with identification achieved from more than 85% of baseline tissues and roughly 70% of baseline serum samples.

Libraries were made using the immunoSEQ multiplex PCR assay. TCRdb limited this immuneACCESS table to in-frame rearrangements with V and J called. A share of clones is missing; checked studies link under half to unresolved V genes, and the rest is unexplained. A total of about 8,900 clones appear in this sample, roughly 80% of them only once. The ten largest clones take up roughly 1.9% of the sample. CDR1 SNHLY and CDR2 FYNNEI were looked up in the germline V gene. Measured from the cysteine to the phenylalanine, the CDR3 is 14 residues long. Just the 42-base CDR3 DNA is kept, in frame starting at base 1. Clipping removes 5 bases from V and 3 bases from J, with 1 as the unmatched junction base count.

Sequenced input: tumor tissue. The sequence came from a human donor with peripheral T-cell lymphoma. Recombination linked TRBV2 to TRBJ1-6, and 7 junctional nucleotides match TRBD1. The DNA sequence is TGTGCCAGCAGTTACAGGGGCTATAATTCACCCCTCCACTTT. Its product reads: CASSYRGYNSPLHF.